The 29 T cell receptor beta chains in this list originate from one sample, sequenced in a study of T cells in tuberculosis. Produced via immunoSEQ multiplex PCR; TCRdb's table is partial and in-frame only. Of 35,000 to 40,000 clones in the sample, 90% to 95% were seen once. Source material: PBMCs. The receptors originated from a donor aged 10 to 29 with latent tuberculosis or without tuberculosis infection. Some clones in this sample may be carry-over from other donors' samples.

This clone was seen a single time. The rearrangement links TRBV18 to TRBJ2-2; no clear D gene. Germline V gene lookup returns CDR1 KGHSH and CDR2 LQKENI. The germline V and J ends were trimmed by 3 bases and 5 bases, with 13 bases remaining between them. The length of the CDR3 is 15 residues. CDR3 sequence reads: CASSPSSGDTGELFF. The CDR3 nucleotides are TGTGCCAGCTCACCGTCGTCAGGCGATACCGGGGAGCTGTTTTTT.

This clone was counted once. The CDR3 protein is CASSLLRDSYEQYF. The CDR3 bases are TGCGCCAGCAGCTTACTCCGGGACAGCTACGAGCAGTACTTC. The chain recombines TRBV5-1 with TRBJ2-7; 7 bases line up with TRBD1. This CDR3 spans 14 amino acids. CDR1 SGHRS and CDR2 YFSETQ come from the germline V gene. Trimming removed 2 bases from V and 3 bases from J; junction bases left unmatched: 5. Using reference TRBV5-1 and TRBJ2-7 for the parts outside the CDR3, the full variable domain is KAGVTQTPRYLIKTRGQQVTLSCSPISGHRSVSWYQQTPGQGLQFLFEYFSETQRNKGNFPGRFSGRQFSNSRSEMNVSTLELGDSALYLCASSLLRDSYEQYFGPGTRLTVT.

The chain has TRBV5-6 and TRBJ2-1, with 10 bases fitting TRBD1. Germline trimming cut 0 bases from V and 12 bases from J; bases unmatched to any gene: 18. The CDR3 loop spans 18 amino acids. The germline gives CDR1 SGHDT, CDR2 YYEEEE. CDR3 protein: CASSLDLRQGAIIVGQFF. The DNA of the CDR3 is TGTGCCAGCAGCTTGGATTTGAGACAGGGGGCGATCATAGTCGGGCAGTTCTTC.

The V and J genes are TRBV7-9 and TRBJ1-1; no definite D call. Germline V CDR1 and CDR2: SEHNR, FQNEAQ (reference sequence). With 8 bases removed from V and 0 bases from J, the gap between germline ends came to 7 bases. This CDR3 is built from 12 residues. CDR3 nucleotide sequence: TGTGCCAGCTCCACAGTGAACACTGAAGCTTTCTTT. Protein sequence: CASSTVNTEAFF.

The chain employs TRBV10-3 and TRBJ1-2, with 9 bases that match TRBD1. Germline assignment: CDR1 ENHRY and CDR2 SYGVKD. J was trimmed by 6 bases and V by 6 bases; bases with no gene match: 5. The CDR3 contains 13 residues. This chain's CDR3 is CAIRRTGEDGYTF. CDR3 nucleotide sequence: TGTGCCATCAGGCGGACAGGGGAGGATGGCTACACCTTC.

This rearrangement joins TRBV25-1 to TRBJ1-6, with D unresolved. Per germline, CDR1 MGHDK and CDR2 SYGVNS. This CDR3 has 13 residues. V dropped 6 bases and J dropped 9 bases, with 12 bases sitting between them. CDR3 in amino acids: CASSGDPFSPLHF. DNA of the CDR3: TGTGCCAGCAGCGGAGACCCCTTTTCACCCCTCCACTTT.

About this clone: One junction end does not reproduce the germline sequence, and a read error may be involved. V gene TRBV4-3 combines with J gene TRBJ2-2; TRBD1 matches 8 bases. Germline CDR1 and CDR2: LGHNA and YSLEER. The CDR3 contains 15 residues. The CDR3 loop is CASSEDRGPPGELFF. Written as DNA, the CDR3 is TGCGCCAGCAGCGAAGACAGGGGCCCCCCCGGGGAGCTGTTTTTT.

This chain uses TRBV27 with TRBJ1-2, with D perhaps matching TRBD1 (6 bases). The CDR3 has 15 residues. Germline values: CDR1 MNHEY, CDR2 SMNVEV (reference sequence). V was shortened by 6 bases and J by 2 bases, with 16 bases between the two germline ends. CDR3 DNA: TGTGCCAGCAGGCGATTCCTTACAGGGAACTATGGCTACACCTTC. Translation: CASRRFLTGNYGYTF.

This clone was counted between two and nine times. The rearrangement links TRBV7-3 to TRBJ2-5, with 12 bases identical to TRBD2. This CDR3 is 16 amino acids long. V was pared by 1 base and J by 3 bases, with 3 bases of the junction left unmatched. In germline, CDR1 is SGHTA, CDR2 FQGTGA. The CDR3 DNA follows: TGTGCCAGCAGCTTAAGTTCTAGCGGGGGGGAAGAGACCCAGTACTTC. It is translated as CASSLSSSGGEETQYF.

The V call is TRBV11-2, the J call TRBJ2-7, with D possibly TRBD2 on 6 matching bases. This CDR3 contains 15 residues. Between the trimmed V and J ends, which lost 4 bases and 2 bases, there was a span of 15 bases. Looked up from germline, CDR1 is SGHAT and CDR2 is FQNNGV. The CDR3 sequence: CASSSLRDLAYEQYF. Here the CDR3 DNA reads TGTGCCAGCAGCTCGCTCCGGGACTTAGCCTACGAGCAGTACTTC.

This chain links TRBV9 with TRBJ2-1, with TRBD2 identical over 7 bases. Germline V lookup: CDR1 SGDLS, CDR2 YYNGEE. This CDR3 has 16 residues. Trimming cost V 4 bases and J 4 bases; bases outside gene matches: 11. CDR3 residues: CASSLGGLAAYNEQFF. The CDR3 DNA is TGTGCCAGCAGCTTGGGGGGTCTAGCGGCTTACAATGAGCAGTTCTTC.

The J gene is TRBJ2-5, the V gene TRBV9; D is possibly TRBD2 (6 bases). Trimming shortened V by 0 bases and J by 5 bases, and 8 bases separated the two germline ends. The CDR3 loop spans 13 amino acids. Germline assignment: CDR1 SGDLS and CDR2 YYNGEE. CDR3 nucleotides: TGTGCCAGCAGCGTAGGGACTACCGAGACCCAGTACTTC. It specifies CASSVGTTETQYF. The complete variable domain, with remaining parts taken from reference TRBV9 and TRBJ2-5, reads DSGVTQTPKHLITATGQRVTLRCSPRSGDLSVYWYQQSLDQGLQFLIQYYNGEERAKGNILERFSAQQFPDLHSELNLSSLELGDSALYFCASSVGTTETQYFGPGTRLLVL.

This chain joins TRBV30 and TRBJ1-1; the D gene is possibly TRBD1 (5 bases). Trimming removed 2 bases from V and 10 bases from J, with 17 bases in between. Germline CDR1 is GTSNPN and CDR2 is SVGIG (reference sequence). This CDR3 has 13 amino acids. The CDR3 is CAWSLGPGGRAFF. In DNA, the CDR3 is TGTGCCTGGAGTCTCGGGCCGGGGGGGAGAGCTTTCTTT.

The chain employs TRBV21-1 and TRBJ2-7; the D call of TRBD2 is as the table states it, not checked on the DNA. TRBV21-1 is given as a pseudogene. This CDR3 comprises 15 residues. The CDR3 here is CASSFLAGAFYEQYF. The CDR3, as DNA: TGTGCCAGCAGCTTCTTAGCGGGGGCCTTCTACGAGCAGTACTTC.

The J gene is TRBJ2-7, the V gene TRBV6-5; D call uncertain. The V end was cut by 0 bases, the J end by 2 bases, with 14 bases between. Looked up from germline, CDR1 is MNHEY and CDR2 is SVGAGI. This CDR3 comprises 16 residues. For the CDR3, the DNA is TGTGCCAGCAGTTACTCGACTGGCGCGTTAGCCTACGAGCAGTACTTC. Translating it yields CASSYSTGALAYEQYF.

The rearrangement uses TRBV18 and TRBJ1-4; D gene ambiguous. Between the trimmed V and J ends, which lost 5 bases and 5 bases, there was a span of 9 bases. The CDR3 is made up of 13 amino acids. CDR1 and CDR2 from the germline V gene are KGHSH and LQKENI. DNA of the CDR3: TGTGCCAGCTCAATCGGGATCAATGAAAAACTGTTTTTT. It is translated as CASSIGINEKLFF.

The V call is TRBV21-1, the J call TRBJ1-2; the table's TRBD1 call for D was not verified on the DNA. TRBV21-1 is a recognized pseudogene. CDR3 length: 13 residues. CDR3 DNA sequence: TGTGCCAGCAGCCGGACAGTTAACTATGGCTACACCTTC. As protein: CASSRTVNYGYTF.

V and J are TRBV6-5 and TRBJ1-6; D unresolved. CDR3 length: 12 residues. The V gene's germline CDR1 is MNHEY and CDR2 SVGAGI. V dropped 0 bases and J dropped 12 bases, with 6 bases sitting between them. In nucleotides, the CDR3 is TGTGCCAGCAGTTACTCCGGTCTACCCCTCCACTTT. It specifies CASSYSGLPLHF.

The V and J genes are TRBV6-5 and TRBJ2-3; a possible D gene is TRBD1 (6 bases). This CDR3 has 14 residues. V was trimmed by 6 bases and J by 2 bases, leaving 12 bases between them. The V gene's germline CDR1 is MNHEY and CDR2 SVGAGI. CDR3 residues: CASSLQGSTDTQYF. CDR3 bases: TGTGCCAGCAGCCTACAGGGCTCCACAGATACGCAGTATTTT.

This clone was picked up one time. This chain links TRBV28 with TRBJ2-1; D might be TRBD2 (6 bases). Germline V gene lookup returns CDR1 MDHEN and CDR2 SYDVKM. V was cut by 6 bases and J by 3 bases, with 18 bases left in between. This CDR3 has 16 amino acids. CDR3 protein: CASSGSTGHLYNEQFF. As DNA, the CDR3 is TGTGCCAGCAGCGGGAGTACAGGACACCTCTACAATGAGCAGTTCTTC.

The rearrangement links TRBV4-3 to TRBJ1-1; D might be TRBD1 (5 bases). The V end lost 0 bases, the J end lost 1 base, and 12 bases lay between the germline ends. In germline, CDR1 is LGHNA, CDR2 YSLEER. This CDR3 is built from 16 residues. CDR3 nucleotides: TGCGCCAGCAGCCAAGAAATCTGGACACCGAACACTGAAGCTTTCTTT. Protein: CASSQEIWTPNTEAFF.

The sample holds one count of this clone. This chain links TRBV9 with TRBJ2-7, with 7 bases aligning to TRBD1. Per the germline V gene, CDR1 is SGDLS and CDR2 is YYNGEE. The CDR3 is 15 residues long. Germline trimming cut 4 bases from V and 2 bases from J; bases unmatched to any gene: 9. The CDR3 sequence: CASSPRTGPTYEQYF. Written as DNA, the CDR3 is TGTGCCAGCAGCCCAAGGACAGGACCCACCTACGAGCAGTACTTC.

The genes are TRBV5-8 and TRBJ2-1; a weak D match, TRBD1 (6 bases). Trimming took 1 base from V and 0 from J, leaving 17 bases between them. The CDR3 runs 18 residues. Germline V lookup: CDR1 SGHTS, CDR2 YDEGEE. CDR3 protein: CASSLFTGPKSSYNEQFF. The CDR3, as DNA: TGTGCCAGCAGCTTGTTTACAGGGCCGAAAAGCTCCTACAATGAGCAGTTCTTC.

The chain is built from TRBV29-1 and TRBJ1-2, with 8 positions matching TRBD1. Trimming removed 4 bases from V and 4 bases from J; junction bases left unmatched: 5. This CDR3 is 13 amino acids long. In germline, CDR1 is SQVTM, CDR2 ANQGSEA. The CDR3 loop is CSVGRTGFYGYTF. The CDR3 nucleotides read TGCAGCGTTGGGAGGACAGGGTTCTATGGCTACACCTTC.

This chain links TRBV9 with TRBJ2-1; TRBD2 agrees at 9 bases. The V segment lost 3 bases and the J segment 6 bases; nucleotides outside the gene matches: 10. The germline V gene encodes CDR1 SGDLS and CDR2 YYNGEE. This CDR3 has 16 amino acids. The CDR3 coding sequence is TGTGCCAGCAGCGAGCGGGGGGCCCCCCGGGGCAATGAGCAGTTCTTC. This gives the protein CASSERGAPRGNEQFF.

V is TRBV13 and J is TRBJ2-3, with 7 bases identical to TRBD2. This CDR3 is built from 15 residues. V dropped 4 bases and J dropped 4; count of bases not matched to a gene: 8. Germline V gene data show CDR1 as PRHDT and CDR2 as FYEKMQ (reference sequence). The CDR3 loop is CASSSRGSSPDTQYF. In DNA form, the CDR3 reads TGTGCCAGCAGCTCGCGGGGGAGCAGTCCAGATACGCAGTATTTT.

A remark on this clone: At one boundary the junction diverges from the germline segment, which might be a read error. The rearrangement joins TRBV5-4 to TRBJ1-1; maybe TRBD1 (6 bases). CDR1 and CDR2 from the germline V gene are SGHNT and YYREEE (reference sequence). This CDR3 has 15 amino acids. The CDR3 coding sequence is TGTGCCAGTAGCTTTTACAGGGTAGGGAACACTGAAGCTTTCTTT. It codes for CASSFYRVGNTEAFF.

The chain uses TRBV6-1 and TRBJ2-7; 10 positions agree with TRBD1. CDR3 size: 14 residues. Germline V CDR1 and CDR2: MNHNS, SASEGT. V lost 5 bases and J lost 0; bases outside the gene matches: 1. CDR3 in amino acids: CASSRTGGSYEQYF. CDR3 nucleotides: TGTGCCAGCAGTCGGACAGGGGGCTCCTACGAGCAGTACTTC.

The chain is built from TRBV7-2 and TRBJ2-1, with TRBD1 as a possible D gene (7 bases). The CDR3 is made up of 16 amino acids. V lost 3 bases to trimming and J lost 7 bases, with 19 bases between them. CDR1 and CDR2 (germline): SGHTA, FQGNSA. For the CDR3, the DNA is TGTGCCAGCAGCTTTAATCGGGCAGGGGGGCAGAATGAGCAGTTCTTC. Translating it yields CASSFNRAGGQNEQFF.